One and the same sample provided the 2 T cell receptor beta chains below, sequenced in a study of T cell responses to AZD1222 COVID-19 vaccine. The assay was immunoSEQ multiplex PCR, and TCRdb's table has in-frame clones only and misses some. Of roughly 120,000 clones listed, 75% to 95% are singletons. The sequences come from peripheral blood, collected 28 days after the second dose of the MenACWY control vaccine. The origin of the receptors is an adult who received the MenACWY meningococcal vaccine as a control.

As concerns this clone: The same CDR3 also results from other DNA sequences found in this sample. This chain joins TRBV19 and TRBJ1-2; D uncertain. Trimming removed 9 bases at V and 5 bases at J, with 19 bases between. The CDR3 contains 14 residues. Germline CDR1 reads LNHDA; CDR2 reads SQIVND (reference sequence). The CDR3 region has the DNA TGTGCCAGCCAAGAAACCGGCGGAATTTATGGCTACACCTTC. Protein sequence: CASQETGGIYGYTF.

This chain connects TRBV6-5 to TRBJ1-2; D is possibly TRBD1 (5 bases). The CDR3 covers 15 residues. Per the germline V gene, CDR1 is MNHEY and CDR2 is SVGAGI. Between the trimmed V and J ends, which lost 10 bases and 1 base, there was a span of 19 bases. The CDR3 bases are TGTGCCATCCCACTGTCGGCAGGGATTAACTATGGCTACACCTTC. Its translation: CAIPLSAGINYGYTF.